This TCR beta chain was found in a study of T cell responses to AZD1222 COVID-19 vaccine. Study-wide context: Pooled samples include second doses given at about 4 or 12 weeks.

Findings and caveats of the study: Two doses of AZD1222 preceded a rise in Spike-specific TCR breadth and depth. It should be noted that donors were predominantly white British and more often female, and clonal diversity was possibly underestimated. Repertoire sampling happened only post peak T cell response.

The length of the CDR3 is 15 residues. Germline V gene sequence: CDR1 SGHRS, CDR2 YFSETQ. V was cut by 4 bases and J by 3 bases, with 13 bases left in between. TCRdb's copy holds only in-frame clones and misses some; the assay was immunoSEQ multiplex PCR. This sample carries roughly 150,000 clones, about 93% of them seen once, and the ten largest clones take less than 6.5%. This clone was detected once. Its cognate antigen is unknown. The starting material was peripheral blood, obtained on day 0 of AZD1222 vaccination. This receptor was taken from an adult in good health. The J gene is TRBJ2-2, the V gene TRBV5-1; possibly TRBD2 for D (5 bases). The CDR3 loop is CASSRRAGDTGELFF. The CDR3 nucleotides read TGCGCCAGCAGCAGGCGGGCCGGGGACACCGGGGAGCTGTTTTTT.